Each of the 25 T cell receptor beta chains below was sequenced from the same sample in a study of T cell clusters in autoimmune cytopenias. TRB amplification used approximately 250 ng of peripheral blood genomic DNA. Multiplex touch-down PCR amplified TRB using TRB-A and TRB-B pools in one tube. TCRdb reanalyzed the multiplex PCR reads and collapses them to one entry per CDR3 protein, without DNA. The sample's table shows about 3,900 distinct CDR3 sequences. These same data were also listed under a study on T cell repertoires in aging, cancer and after chemotherapy.

The sample consisted of peripheral blood. The receptors shown here come from a human donor in good health.

This chain links TRBV28 with TRBJ2-3; TCRdb indicates TRBD2, and absent DNA this call remains unverified. Germline CDR1 MDHEN, CDR2 SYDVKM. This CDR3 has 13 residues. CDR3 amino acids: CASSPSYVDTQYF.

This chain connects TRBV7-2 to TRBJ2-2. The CDR3 contains 18 residues. Germline V gene data show CDR1 as SGHTA and CDR2 as FQGNSA. The CDR3 is CASSLVSYPTRNTGELFF.

The chain links TRBV19 to TRBJ1-1; checking the TCRdb D call of TRBD1 is not possible without DNA. The CDR3 is 15 residues long. The germline V gene encodes CDR1 LNHDA and CDR2 SQIVND (reference sequence). The chain's CDR3 is CASSVPGLLNTEAFF.

The chain employs TRBV5-5 and TRBJ2-7; TCRdb selects TRBD1, and the lack of DNA leaves this call unchecked. Germline V lookup: CDR1 SGHKS, CDR2 YYEKEE (reference sequence). The CDR3 is 17 amino acids. This chain's CDR3 is CASSSGTGGPLQYEQYF.

V usage is TRBV7-9 and J usage is TRBJ1-1. CDR1 is SEHNR, CDR2 FQNEAQ, per germline (reference sequence). The CDR3 loop spans 13 amino acids. The CDR3 loop reads CAADRTRNTEAFF.

J is TRBJ1-1 and V is TRBV7-2; TCRdb proposes TRBD1, but this gene call is untestable without DNA. Per germline, CDR1 SGHTA and CDR2 FQGNSA. The CDR3 covers 12 residues. The CDR3 is CASSLGGPEAFF.

This chain links TRBV6-4 with TRBJ2-3; TCRdb calls TRBD1, which cannot be checked without DNA. The CDR3 has 15 amino acids. Per the germline V gene, CDR1 is MRHNA and CDR2 is SNTAGT. CDR3 sequence: CASSLTGGSIDTQYF.

This clonotype is labeled medium-sized based on frequency. The chain combines TRBV5-1 with TRBJ2-1; TCRdb lists TRBD2, though no DNA is available to test this call. Germline V gene lookup returns CDR1 SGHRS and CDR2 YFSETQ. This CDR3 comprises 16 residues. This chain's CDR3 is CASSLSGLAGGNEQFF.

The genes are TRBV5-4 and TRBJ1-1. The length of the CDR3 is 14 residues. From germline, CDR1 is SGHNT and CDR2 YYREEE (reference sequence). CDR3 residues: CASSSGLMNTEAFF.

The V and J genes are TRBV6-5 and TRBJ1-2; the TCRdb call, TRBD1, lacks DNA for checking. The CDR3 has 16 amino acids. Per the germline V gene, CDR1 is MNHEY and CDR2 is SVGAGI. The CDR3 sequence is CASSPGTAKGRYGYTF.

The V gene is TRBV20-1, the J gene TRBJ2-1; TCRdb names TRBD1, which stays unverified in the absence of DNA. Germline-derived CDR1 and CDR2 are DFQATT and SNEGSKA (reference sequence). CDR3 length: 16 amino acids. CDR3 sequence: CSARGVRGARYNEQFF.

The chain joins TRBV20-1 to TRBJ1-2. CDR1 is DFQATT, CDR2 SNEGSKA, per germline (reference sequence). There are 12 residues in the CDR3. The CDR3 spells CSASTDDYGYTF.

This clonotype is classed as medium-sized (0.01 to 0.1%) by frequency. The rearrangement joins TRBV6-5 to TRBJ1-3; TCRdb picks TRBD1, but there is no DNA to check that call. This CDR3 spans 15 amino acids. Germline V lookup: CDR1 MNHEY, CDR2 SVGAGI. The CDR3 loop is CASSITGLSGNTIYF.

The chain carries TRBV7-9 and TRBJ2-7; there is no DNA to check the TCRdb D call of TRBD1. Germline CDR1 reads SEHNR; CDR2 reads FQNEAQ (reference sequence). The CDR3 runs 19 residues. CDR3 sequence: CASSLFTGPPGGWGYEQYF.

The chain couples TRBV12-3 or TRBV12-4 to TRBJ1-1; TCRdb names TRBD1, which stays unverified in the absence of DNA. The CDR3 runs 13 residues. The CDR3 reads CASSLQGGTDAFF.

The rearrangement links TRBV5-4 to TRBJ1-2; TCRdb names TRBD1, which stays unverified in the absence of DNA. The CDR3 contains 15 residues. Germline V gene lookup returns CDR1 SGHNT and CDR2 YYREEE (reference sequence). The CDR3 reads CASSLVPGDNYGYTF.

This clonotype is called medium-sized based on its frequency. This chain connects TRBV19 to TRBJ1-1; the TRBD1 assignment by TCRdb is unverifiable without DNA. The CDR3 is 16 amino acids. Per germline, CDR1 LNHDA and CDR2 SQIVND (reference sequence). CDR3 protein: CASSTRARTGNTEAFF. Full variable domain (rest looked up from reference TRBV19 and TRBJ1-1): DGGITQSPKYLFRKEGQNVTLSCEQNLNHDAMYWYRQDPGQGLRLIYYSQIVNDFQKGDIAEGYSVSREKKESFPLTVTSAQKNPTAFYLCASSTRARTGNTEAFFGQGTRLTVV.

The gene calls are TRBV6-4 and TRBJ2-2; TCRdb picks TRBD2, but there is no DNA to check that call. CDR1 is MRHNA and CDR2 is SNTAGT in the germline V gene. The CDR3 extends over 13 amino acids. CDR3: CASSDSGTGELFF.

The chain joins TRBV6-5 to TRBJ1-1; TCRdb lists TRBD1, though no DNA is available to test this call. Germline V gives CDR1 MNHEY, CDR2 SVGAGI. This CDR3 comprises 18 residues. The CDR3: CASSQAYRRRLSNTEAFF.

The chain couples TRBV7-2 to TRBJ2-2; the TCRdb D gene call, TRBD1, has no DNA to confirm it. This CDR3 spans 15 amino acids. Germline CDR1 SGHTA, CDR2 FQGNSA. This CDR3 reads CASTSWGANTGELFF.

The chain couples TRBV5-5 to TRBJ1-6. This CDR3 has 17 amino acids. CDR1 is SGHKS and CDR2 is YYEKEE in the germline V gene (reference sequence). The CDR3 reads CASSRGGLRGGNSPLHF.

J is TRBJ2-3 and V is TRBV5-1; the TCRdb call, TRBD1, lacks DNA for checking. Germline V lookup: CDR1 SGHRS, CDR2 YFSETQ. This CDR3 has 16 amino acids. The CDR3 sequence: CASSIGQTLSTDTQYF.

The V call is TRBV5-4, the J call TRBJ2-5; TCRdb calls TRBD2, which cannot be checked without DNA. The CDR3 is 16 amino acids. Germline values: CDR1 SGHNT, CDR2 YYREEE (reference sequence). The CDR3 here is CASSLRLAGGRETQYF.

The chain recombines TRBV20-1 with TRBJ2-5; there is no DNA to check the TCRdb D call of TRBD2. The CDR3 is 13 amino acids. In germline, CDR1 is DFQATT, CDR2 SNEGSKA (reference sequence). The CDR3 is CSGVASEQETQYF.

Measured by frequency, this clonotype is medium-sized. The V and J genes are TRBV18 and TRBJ2-5; TCRdb reports TRBD2, a call that lacks DNA to check it against. The germline V gene has CDR1 KGHSH and CDR2 LQKENI. This CDR3 has 13 residues. The CDR3 loop is CASSPSGPSPQYF.